This TCR beta chain was captured in a study of human T cells and chemical hapten exposure. TCRdb used MiXCR to reprocess the RACE reads, holding one entry per CDR3 protein. The profile shows 340,000 or so distinct CDR3 sequences, 6% to 8.5% of them singletons. CDR3 length: 18 residues. Deletions cut 3 bases from V and 8 bases from J, with 23 bases between. Germline lookup yields CDR1 MGHDK and CDR2 SYGVNS. The time point: patch test 1, 2 weeks after DPC sensitization. The treatment here: therapeutic diphenylcyclopropenone sensitization with weekly scalp DPC. A few counts support this clonotype. The starting material was whole blood, obtained in connection with sensitization to the hapten diphenylcyclopropenone (DPC). The V and J genes are TRBV25-1 and TRBJ1-6; D is uncertain. The sequence was collected from a woman aged 18-29 years with alopecia areata. Some clones in this sample may be carry-over from other donors' samples. The CDR3 nucleotides read TGTGCCAGCAGTGACGCCTCCTTTGGGAGCGGGTGGGATTCACCCCTCCACTTT. This encodes CASSDASFGSGWDSPLHF.